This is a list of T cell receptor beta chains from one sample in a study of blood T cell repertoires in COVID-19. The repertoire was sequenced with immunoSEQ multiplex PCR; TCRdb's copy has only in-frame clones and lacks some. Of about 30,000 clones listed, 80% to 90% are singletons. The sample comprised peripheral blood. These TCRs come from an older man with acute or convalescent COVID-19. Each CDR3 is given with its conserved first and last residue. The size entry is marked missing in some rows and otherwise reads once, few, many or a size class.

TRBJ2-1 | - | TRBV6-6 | CASLGLYNEQFF
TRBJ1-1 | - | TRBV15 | CATSSWDRGLNTEAFF
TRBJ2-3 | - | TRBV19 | CASRTSESDTQYF
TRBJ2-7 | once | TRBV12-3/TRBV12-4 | CASSSRYEQYF
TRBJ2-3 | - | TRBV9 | CASSALPGLAYTDTQYF
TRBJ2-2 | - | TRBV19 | CASSLGQANTGELFF
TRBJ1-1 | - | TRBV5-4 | CASSFVGRNTEAFF
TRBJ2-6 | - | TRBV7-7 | CASSPSGAGANVLTF
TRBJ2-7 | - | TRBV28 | CASGTGGVRNEQYF
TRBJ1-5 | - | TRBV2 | CASIREGGQPQHF
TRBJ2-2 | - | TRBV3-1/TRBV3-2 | CASSQRQGNTGELFF
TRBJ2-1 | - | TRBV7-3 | CASSLEGAVYNEQFF
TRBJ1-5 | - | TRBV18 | CASSPVQTGPQHF
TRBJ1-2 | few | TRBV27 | CASSLSQGVFGYTF
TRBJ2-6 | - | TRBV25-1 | CASGTSGANVLTF
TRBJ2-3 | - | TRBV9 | CASSAPGTSGGVGTQYF
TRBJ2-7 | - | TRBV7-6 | CASSPRGPAYEQYF
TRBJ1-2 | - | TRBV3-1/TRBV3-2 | CASSHPRQSNYGYTF
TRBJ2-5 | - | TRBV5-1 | CASSHTTGFQETQYF
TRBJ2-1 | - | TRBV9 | CASQGGGYNEQFF
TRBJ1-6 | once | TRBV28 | CASRAGQGNSPLHF
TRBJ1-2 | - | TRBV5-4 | CASSLEQGRGGYTF
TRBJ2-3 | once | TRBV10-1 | CASSEALGGDTQYF
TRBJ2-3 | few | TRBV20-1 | CSASKGQGADTQYF
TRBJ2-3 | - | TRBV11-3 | CASSPGMGQPSTDTQYF
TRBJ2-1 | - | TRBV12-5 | CASGLGGGGGYNEQFF
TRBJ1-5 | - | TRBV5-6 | CASSLATGERNQPQHF
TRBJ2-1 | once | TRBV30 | CAWNPGSSGDNEQFF
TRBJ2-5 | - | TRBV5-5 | CASSEVGAGRETQYF
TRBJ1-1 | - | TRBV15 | CATSRDRGYTEAFF
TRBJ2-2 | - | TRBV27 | CASRRGQPSNTGELFF
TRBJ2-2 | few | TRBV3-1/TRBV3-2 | CASSQGRRAGELFF
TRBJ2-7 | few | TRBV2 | CASSEDIMWGQANLSYEQYF
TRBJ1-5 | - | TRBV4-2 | CASSQDLGGSNQPQHF
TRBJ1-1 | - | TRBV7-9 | CASSFAGLRMTEAFF
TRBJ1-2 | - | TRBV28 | CASSTLNRVSHGYTF
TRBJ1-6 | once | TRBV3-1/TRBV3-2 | CASSQGTGGTPLHF
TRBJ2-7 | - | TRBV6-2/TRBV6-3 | CASSYSRDRAPGSYEQYF
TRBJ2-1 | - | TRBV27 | CASSPRTRLYNEQFF
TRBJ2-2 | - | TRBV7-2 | CASQYSGGAAAELFF
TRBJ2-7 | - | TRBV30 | CAWARDSNSREQYF
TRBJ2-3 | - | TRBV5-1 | CASTRLPGIQGPGDTQYF
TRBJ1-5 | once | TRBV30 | CAWSLGGQFSGGSNQPQHF
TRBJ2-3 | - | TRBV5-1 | CASTEGGGSTDTQYF
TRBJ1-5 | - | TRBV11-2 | CASSTGQANQPQHF
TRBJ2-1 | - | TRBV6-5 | CASSPMSPSYNEQFF
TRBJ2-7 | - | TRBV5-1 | CASSLLAGGSSYEQYF
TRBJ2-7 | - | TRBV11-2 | CASSFQGSIYEQYF
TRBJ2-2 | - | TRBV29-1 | CSVEETGGGIGELFF
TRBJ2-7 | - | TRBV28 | CASSATLDRNEQYF
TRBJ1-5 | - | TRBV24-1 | CATQGAGVQPQHF
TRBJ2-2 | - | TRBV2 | CASSGTANTGELFF